The entry below describes one T cell receptor (beta chain). Its specific antigen is unknown. Base qualities are not at hand, and no much larger clone is one base apart. The cohort comprised some 730 healthy bone marrow donors. At the time of sampling, every cohort member was nominally healthy, though immune exposures that went unrecorded were likely present. The donor tested CMV seropositive and was one of the 289 seropositive cohort members. A peripheral blood sample was provided by each donor, and peripheral blood mononuclear cells were used for TCR beta sequencing. Genomic DNA was extracted from the blood cell samples with the Qiagen DNeasy Blood Extraction Kit. The data were obtained in a study of cytomegalovirus exposure and HLA in healthy donors (dated by TCRdb to about 2017). In terms of the full investigation: An earlier analysis of approximately 640 of the donors reported roughly 300 Gb of sequence data and 117 million unique TCR beta sequences from roughly 200 million T cells. An early release that covered roughly 600 HLA-typed donors contained around 300 gigabases of sequencing data and tens of millions of unique TCR sequences. Of the approximately 400 genotyped donors, 65% to 90% were placed in the genetic ancestry cluster associated with self-reported Caucasian donors. The study aimed to test whether cataloging public T cell receptors could reveal signatures of past pathogen exposure. The study profiled the T cell repertoires of 666 subjects by immunosequencing and related them to cytomegalovirus serostatus. In addition to the first cohort of 666 subjects, a separate validation cohort of approximately 110 different subjects was used. High-throughput TCR immunosequencing, statistical association of individual TCRs with disease status, and machine learning were combined to predict cytomegalovirus infection status. To study patterns of TCR occurrence, a later analysis re-analyzed previously published TCR beta repertoires from under 750 donors and added high-resolution HLA genotyping. Rather than using new phenotypic data, the later analysis identified candidate immune exposures from TCR beta sequences and from how often those sequences occurred across donors. An earlier analysis of around 580 of the donors used high-throughput TCR beta sequencing to judge whether each TCR beta V gene segment behaved as functional or pseudogenic. Donor age, sex, ethnicity and CMV serostatus were compiled alongside the repertoire data. A later genetic analysis took genome-wide SNP genotypes for about 65% of the 666 donors and used that subset as a discovery cohort. All discovery cohort repertoires had been generated using a single sequencing platform. Class I and class II HLA loci were covered by the typing at four-digit resolution. The number of typed donors differed by locus: about 629-640 for A, B, C, DRB1 and DQB1; 500 to 550 for DQA1; approximately 610 for DPA1; and some 430 for DPB1. Several DR-DQ haplotypes were treated as single units for association and clustering because of strong linkage in the cohort. Among 300 to 450 genotyped donors of the cohort, an average of around 240,000 unique TCR beta nucleotide sequences were sequenced per donor, around a sixth of them non-productive. Study-wide findings and limitations: CMV serostatus was the only immune exposure information available for the cohort. Assigning TCR associations to individual alleles was difficult when HLA alleles, especially DR and DQ, strongly co-occurred. A later analysis reported that several top co-occurrence clusters appeared linked to parvovirus B19, influenza, CMV and Epstein-Barr virus. Correlated functional status among segregating V segments might reflect linkage disequilibrium, but an unknown experimental factor could not be ruled out. According to the authors, the approach could potentially be generalized to other disease states and immunological phenotypes. Sequencing depth was assumed to be roughly uniform across donors in the presence/absence analyses, though that assumption may not hold. In a later analysis, HLA-associated TCR beta chains showed more clonal expansion and lower generation probabilities than non-associated chains that were equally common. A total of some 180 TCR beta chains were listed by the study as associated with cytomegalovirus. A further reported finding was that TCR beta sequences accurately predicted the HLA-A and HLA-B alleles for most subjects in the first cohort. A later genetic analysis reported fewer N-insertions in productive TCRs among donors in an Asian-associated ancestry cluster than the roughly 620-donor mean. In vitro tests confirmed that three of the cytomegalovirus-associated TCR beta chains recognize cytomegalovirus antigens. Broadly in line with IMGT annotations, most TCR beta V segments showed up in productive rearrangements about 90% or about 30% of the time in an earlier analysis of around 600 of the donors. In a later analysis, the rate of TCR association differed among HLA loci, with DRB1 alleles having the most associated TCRs and HLA-C alleles having the fewest. Because counts were too low, roughly 16 rarely observed V segments, including chromosome 9 orphons, were left out of the earlier analysis of approximately 580 of the donors. A cluster of highly shared sequence variants was judged likely to represent a technical artifact of the sequencing pipeline. Cytomegalovirus status was reported to be diagnosed by the classifier with high specificity and sensitivity in both the original and validation cohorts. In this cohort, only TCR beta chains were sequenced, and detectable features were limited by the absence of alpha or paired-chain data. Specific HLA alleles were associated with 15,000 to 20,000 TCR beta sequences at a false discovery rate of 0.05 in a later analysis. Some IMGT-functional V segments, including TRBV6-2 and TRBV6-3, could not be distinguished by the 87-base-pair reads and were therefore excluded. A later genetic analysis associated a missense DCLRE1C variant with V-gene and J-gene trimming of TCR beta chains, and an independent cohort replicated the association. Most CMV-associated TCR beta chains appeared to be HLA-restricted in a later analysis, and the HLA associations seemed to be driven largely by CMV exposure. While some public TCRs were present in many individuals, most TCR sequences turned up only very rarely across donors. Because some donors lacked HLA typing at each locus, the association tests relied only on the typed subset.

CDR1 and CDR2, per the germline V gene, are SQVTM and ANQGSEA. Clipping removes 6 bases from V and 9 bases from J, with 11 as the unmatched junction base count. From its cysteine to its phenylalanine, the CDR3 spans 14 amino acids. The entry retains the CDR3 DNA only, 42 bases that are in frame from base 1. Library construction relied on the immunoSEQ multiplex PCR assay. A mixture of 60 forward primers for TCR Vbeta segments and 13 reverse primers for TCR Jbeta segments was used in the multiplex PCR. The CDR3 region of rearranged TCR beta genes was amplified from genomic DNA by a multiplex PCR assay. Amplified TCR beta libraries were sequenced as 87-base-pair reads on the Illumina HiSeq System. The authors processed their data as follows. Across the 670 or so repertoires, a later analysis counted tens of millions of unique TCR beta chains, 9.5 million to 12 million of which were shared by at least two donors. A nearest-neighbor algorithm error-corrected the raw reads and collapsed the reads into unique sequences, merging closely related sequences to remove PCR and sequencing errors. To assign V, D and J gene segments, CDR3 sequences were aligned to IMGT reference sequences. Each retained sequence needed at least a six-nucleotide match to both a V gene segment and a J gene segment. Rearrangements were called productive when the CDR3 lacked stop codons and stayed in frame with V and J; all others were non-productive. CDR3 was defined according to IMGT convention as the region running from the second conserved V-encoded cysteine to the conserved J-encoded phenylalanine. The earlier analysis of 500 to 600 of the donors excluded sequences that lacked an unambiguous match to a single V gene segment. An earlier analysis of 587 of the donors called V segments functional above 56.7% productive rearrangements and segregating when the between-donor standard deviation exceeded 5%. A statistical classification framework was developed to diagnose cytomegalovirus status using the catalog of TCR beta chain sequences. A later analysis assigned V and J genes by comparing TCR nucleotide sequences with IMGT/GENE-DB human TR gene sequences. The TCRdist pipeline was used in a later analysis to assign CDR3 sequences and most-parsimonious VDJ recombination scenarios. In a later analysis, every TCR beta chain was defined by the combination of its CDR3 amino acid sequence and its V-gene family, and reads without a unique V-gene family were dropped. In a later analysis, 500 to 700 highly shared, low-generation-probability nucleotide sequences were removed to address suspected cross-contamination and a sequencing artifact. For each public chain, a later analysis derived a clonal expansion index from normalized ranks of inferred template counts within each repertoire. In a later analysis, generation probabilities were computed with a VDJ recombination model fitted to out-of-frame rearrangements, and the resulting probabilities were checked against IGoR. In a later analysis, TCR-TCR, TCR-HLA and TCR-CMV co-occurrence was scored with hypergeometric tests, and a repertoire-size bias correction was applied to TCR pairs. To estimate false discovery rates, a later analysis permuted the HLA or CMV assignments 20 times. In a later analysis, co-occurring TCRs were grouped using DBSCAN, and TCRdist sequence similarity was added for clustering within HLA-allele-positive subsets. Co-occurrence clustering excluded repertoires with fewer than 30,000 or more than 120,000 public chains, plus five with anomalous nucleotide sharing. TCRdb stores this immuneACCESS table with in-frame sequences only. Part of the clones is absent; in the studies checked, under half of the shortfall reflects unresolved V genes, and no reason is known for the rest. Clonal size and the V and J genes are those of that table, whereas D and trimming came from the DNA. The sample data list about 190,000 clones, and about 80% of these were observed just once. Together, the top ten hold more than 8.5% of the sample.

This receptor was identified in a woman in her forties or fifties in good health and CMV-seropositive. The chain is assembled from TRBV29-1 and TRBJ2-1, and 10 junction bases match TRBD1. Sequences were obtained from PBMCs. For the CDR3, the sequence is CSVATTTGGFEQFF. Here is the DNA: TGCAGCGTCGCTACCACGACAGGGGGCTTTGAGCAGTTCTTC.